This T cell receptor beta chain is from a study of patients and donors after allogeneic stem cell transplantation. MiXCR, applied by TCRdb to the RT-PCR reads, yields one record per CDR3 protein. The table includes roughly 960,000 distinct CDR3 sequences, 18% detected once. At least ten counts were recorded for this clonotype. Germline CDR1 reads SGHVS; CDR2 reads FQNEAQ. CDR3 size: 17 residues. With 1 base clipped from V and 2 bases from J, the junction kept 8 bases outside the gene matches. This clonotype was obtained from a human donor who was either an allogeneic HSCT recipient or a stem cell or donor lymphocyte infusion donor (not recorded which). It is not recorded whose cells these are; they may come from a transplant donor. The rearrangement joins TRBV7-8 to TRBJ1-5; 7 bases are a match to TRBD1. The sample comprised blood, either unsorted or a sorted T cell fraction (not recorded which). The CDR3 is CASSLDSGGIGNQPQHF. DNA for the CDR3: TGTGCCAGCAGCTTAGACTCAGGGGGGATCGGCAATCAGCCCCAGCATTTT.